This TCR beta chain appears in the sequencing data of a study of graft-versus-host responses after intestinal transplantation. TCRdb's copy holds only in-frame clones and misses some; the assay was immunoSEQ multiplex PCR. The table includes 85,000 to 100,000 clones, roughly 92% detected once. Comments on this clone: Antigen unknown.

V was clipped by 5 bases and J by 0 bases; unmatched bases: 11. This CDR3 region has 17 residues. CDR1 and CDR2 from the germline V gene are SEHNR and FQNEAQ (reference sequence). The sequenced sample was unstimulated CD4+ T cells sorted from spleen or lymph node cells, obtained before intestinal transplant. The source is a human donor who received an intestinal transplant. This chain uses TRBV7-9 with TRBJ2-5; 8 bases agree with TRBD2. This chain's CDR3 is CASSRLTSASYQETQYF. The DNA of the CDR3 is TGTGCCAGCAGCCGTCTGACTAGCGCCTCGTACCAAGAGACCCAGTACTTC.